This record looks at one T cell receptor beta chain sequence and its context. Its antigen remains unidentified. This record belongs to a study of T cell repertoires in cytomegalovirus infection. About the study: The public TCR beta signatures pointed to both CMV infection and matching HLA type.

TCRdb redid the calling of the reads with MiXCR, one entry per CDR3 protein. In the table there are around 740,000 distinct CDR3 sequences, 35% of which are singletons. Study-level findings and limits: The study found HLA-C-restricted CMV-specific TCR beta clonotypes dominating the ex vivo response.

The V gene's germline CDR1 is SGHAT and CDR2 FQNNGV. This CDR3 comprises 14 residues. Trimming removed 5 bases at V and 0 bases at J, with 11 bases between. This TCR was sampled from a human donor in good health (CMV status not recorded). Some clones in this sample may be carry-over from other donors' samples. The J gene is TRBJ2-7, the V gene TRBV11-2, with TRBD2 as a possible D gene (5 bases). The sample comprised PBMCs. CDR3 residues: CASSRDGVSYEQYF. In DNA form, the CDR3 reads TGTGCCAGCAGCCGCGACGGGGTCTCCTACGAGCAGTACTTC. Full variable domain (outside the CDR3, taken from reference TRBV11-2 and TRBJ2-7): EAGVAQSPRYKIIEKRQSVAFWCNPISGHATLYWYQQILGQGPKLLIQFQNNGVVDDSQLPKDRFSAERLKGVDSTLKIQPAKLEDSAVYLCASSRDGVSYEQYFGPGTRLTVT.